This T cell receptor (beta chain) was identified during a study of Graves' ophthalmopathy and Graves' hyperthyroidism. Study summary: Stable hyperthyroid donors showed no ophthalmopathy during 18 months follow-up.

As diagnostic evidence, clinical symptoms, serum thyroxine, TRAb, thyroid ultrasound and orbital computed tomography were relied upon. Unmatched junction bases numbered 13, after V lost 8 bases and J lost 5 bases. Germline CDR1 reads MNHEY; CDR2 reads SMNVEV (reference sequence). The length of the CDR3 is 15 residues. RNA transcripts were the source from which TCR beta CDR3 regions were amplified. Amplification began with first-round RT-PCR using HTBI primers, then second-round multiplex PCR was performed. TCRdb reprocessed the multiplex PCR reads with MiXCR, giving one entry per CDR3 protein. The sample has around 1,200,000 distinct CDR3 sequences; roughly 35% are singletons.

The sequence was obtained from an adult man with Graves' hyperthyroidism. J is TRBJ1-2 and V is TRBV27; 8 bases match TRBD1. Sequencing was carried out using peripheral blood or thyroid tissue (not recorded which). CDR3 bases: TGTGCCAGCCCGATTCCTGGGACAGGACTTTATGGCTACACCTTC. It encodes CASPIPGTGLYGYTF.